These 25 T cell receptor beta chains originate from one sample sequenced in a study of T-cell reconstitution after alpha-beta-depleted transplantation in children. Library preparation (for TCRbeta) was performed with unique molecular identifiers. TCRdb re-analysed the PCR reads in MiXCR, keeping a single row per CDR3 protein. The sample shows about 200,000 distinct CDR3 sequences, approximately 7% of them seen only once. Sequencing used PBMCs, obtained before TCRalphabeta/CD19-depleted stem cell transplant. The source is a boy aged 2 to 9 with acute lymphoblastic leukemia, due to receive a stem cell transplant.

In its sample, this clonotype was seen many times. V usage is TRBV7-3 and J usage is TRBJ2-1; D is undetermined. The CDR3 totals 13 residues. Trimming cost V 5 bases and J 4 bases, with 9 bases left between them. Germline V gene sequence: CDR1 SGHTA, CDR2 FQGTGA. In nucleotides, the CDR3 is TGTGCCAGCAGCCCCACGTCATACAATGAGCAGTTCTTC. The encoded protein is CASSPTSYNEQFF.

The table lists this clonotype with many counts. The chain links TRBV20-1 to TRBJ2-1; no clear D. Germline loops: CDR1 DFQATT, CDR2 SNEGSKA (reference sequence). This CDR3 is 12 amino acids long. V was cut by 3 bases and J by 1 base, with 4 bases left in between. Written as DNA, the CDR3 is TGCAGTGCTAGGGGGTCCTACAATGAGCAGTTCTTC. It yields the protein CSARGSYNEQFF.

This clonotype turned up a few times. The rearrangement links TRBV15 to TRBJ2-7, with 9 nucleotides matching TRBD2. J was trimmed by 8 bases and V by 0 bases; bases with no gene match: 5. Germline V CDR1 and CDR2: LNHNV, YYDKDF (reference sequence). There are 14 residues in the CDR3. CDR3 sequence reads: CATSRDSGSPQQYF. The CDR3 DNA sequence: TGTGCCACCAGCAGAGATAGCGGGAGTCCACAGCAGTACTTC.

In its sample, this clonotype was seen many times. This CDR3 is CASSRENYGYTF. The DNA of the CDR3 is TGCGCCAGCAGCCGAGAGAACTATGGCTACACCTTC. The chain uses TRBV5-1 and TRBJ1-2; D uncertain. V was pared by 4 bases and J by 2 bases, with 6 bases between. Per the germline V gene, CDR1 is SGHRS and CDR2 is YFSETQ. The CDR3 sequence is 12 residues long.

This clonotype was counted a few times. The gene calls are TRBV20-1 and TRBJ2-1; D is uncertain. This CDR3 region has 16 residues. The germline V gene has CDR1 DFQATT and CDR2 SNEGSKA (reference sequence). Trimming pared 6 bases from V and 0 bases from J, leaving 18 bases between. The DNA of the CDR3 is TGCAGTGCCCGCAAATGGGCGGAGAGCTCCTACAATGAGCAGTTCTTC. Translating it yields CSARKWAESSYNEQFF.

For this clonotype: A much more abundant neighbour one base away suggests this may be a read error. V and J are TRBV6-5 and TRBJ2-7, with 7 positions matching TRBD2. This CDR3 is built from 14 residues. Germline V gene sequence: CDR1 MNHEY, CDR2 SVGAGI. Trimming at V came to 4 bases and at J to 4 bases, leaving 7 bases not matched to a gene. CDR3 sequence: CASSWEGRVYEQYV. The CDR3 region has the DNA TGTGCCAGCAGTTGGGAGGGCCGGGTTTACGAGCAGTACGTC.

This clonotype appeared many times. V usage is TRBV28 and J usage is TRBJ2-2, with D possibly being TRBD1 (8 bases). Germline values: CDR1 MDHEN, CDR2 SYDVKM. V was clipped by 5 bases and J by 5 bases, with 12 bases between them. The CDR3 loop spans 14 amino acids. CDR3 loop: CASSQQGGTGELFF. In DNA, the CDR3 is TGTGCCAGCAGTCAACAGGGGGGGACCGGGGAGCTGTTTTTT.

This clonotype turned up a few times. This chain links TRBV30 with TRBJ2-7, with 8 bases lining up with TRBD1. CDR3 size: 11 residues. Trimming removed 3 bases from V and 9 bases from J; junction bases left unmatched: 4. Germline V CDR1 and CDR2: GTSNPN, SVGIG (reference sequence). The CDR3 sequence: CAWSAGGAQYF. CDR3 bases: TGTGCCTGGAGCGCAGGGGGCGCGCAGTACTTC. The complete variable domain, with remaining parts taken from reference TRBV30 and TRBJ2-7, reads SQTIHQWPATLVQPVGSPLSLECTVEGTSNPNLYWYRQAAGRGLQLLFYSVGIGQISSEVPQNLSASRPQDRQFILSSKKLLLSDSGFYLCAWSAGGAQYFGPGTRLTVT.

V is TRBV6-1 and J is TRBJ1-2, with 7 bases fitting TRBD1. Per the germline V gene, CDR1 is MNHNS and CDR2 is SASEGT. This CDR3 region has 14 residues. V lost 7 bases, J lost 4 bases, and 9 bases stayed unmatched. CDR3 protein: CASNPLTGTYGYTF. The CDR3 DNA reads TGTGCCAGCAACCCCCTGACAGGGACCTATGGCTACACCTTC.

This clonotype has ten or more counts. V is TRBV7-2 and J is TRBJ2-2; 7 positions match TRBD2. CDR1 and CDR2 from the germline V gene are SGHTA and FQGNSA. The CDR3 has 16 residues. Trimming removed 5 bases from V and 3 bases from J; junction bases left unmatched: 9. CDR3 sequence (DNA): TGTGCCAGCAGCCAGCATTTTGCGGGAGACACCGGGGAGCTGTTTTTT. This sequence encodes CASSQHFAGDTGELFF.

In its sample, this clonotype was seen many times. This chain connects TRBV12-3 or TRBV12-4 to TRBJ2-7; tentatively, D is TRBD2 (5 bases). The CDR3 is made up of 15 amino acids. Trimming cost V 0 bases and J 3 bases, with 12 bases left between them. The CDR3 protein is CASSLARGRHYEQYF. In DNA, the CDR3 is TGTGCCAGCAGTTTAGCGAGAGGGAGACACTACGAGCAGTACTTC.

Many counts were recorded for this clonotype. V usage is TRBV7-9 and J usage is TRBJ2-7, with a weak D call TRBD1 (5 bases). This CDR3 comprises 15 residues. V lost 5 bases and J 3 bases, leaving 17 bases between the germline ends. CDR1 is SEHNR and CDR2 is FQNEAQ in the germline V gene (reference sequence). The CDR3 loop reads CASSTAKGRSYEQYF. CDR3 nucleotide sequence: TGTGCCAGCAGCACTGCAAAGGGGCGAAGCTACGAGCAGTACTTC. The full variable domain, with the rest looked up from reference TRBV7-9 and TRBJ2-7, is DTGVSQNPRHKITKRGQNVTFRCDPISEHNRLYWYRQTLGQGPEFLTYFQNEAQLEKSRLLSDRFSAERPKGSFSTLEIQRTEQGDSAMYLCASSTAKGRSYEQYFGPGTRLTVT.

The sample holds a few counts of this clonotype. V and J are TRBV28 and TRBJ1-4; perhaps TRBD1 as D (5 bases). Germline V gives CDR1 MDHEN, CDR2 SYDVKM. V gave up 6 bases and J gave up 4 bases, with 12 bases separating them. The length of the CDR3 is 14 residues. The CDR3 bases are TGTGCCAGCAGAGGGGCCCCGGGTAATGAAAAACTGTTTTTT. It yields the protein CASRGAPGNEKLFF.

This clonotype was counted between two and nine times. The chain employs TRBV5-1 and TRBJ2-1; 10 positions agree with TRBD2. CDR3 length: 17 amino acids. Per germline, CDR1 SGHRS and CDR2 YFSETQ. The V gene end was trimmed by 0 bases and the J gene end by 0 bases; junction bases not matched to a gene: 3. The CDR3 region has the DNA TGCGCCAGCAGCTTGGAAGCGGGGGGGCCCTCCTACAATGAGCAGTTCTTC. It yields the protein CASSLEAGGPSYNEQFF.

This clonotype was detected a few times. The rearrangement uses TRBV7-9 and TRBJ1-4, with D perhaps TRBD1 (5 bases). CDR3 length equals 13 residues. V was cut by 7 bases and J by 8 bases, with 14 bases left in between. Germline loops: CDR1 SEHNR, CDR2 FQNEAQ (reference sequence). The CDR3 sequence is CASTRTLSEKLFF. The DNA of the CDR3 is TGTGCCAGCACCCGGACACTCTCGGAAAAACTGTTTTTT.

The J gene is TRBJ2-7, the V gene TRBV7-2, with D tentatively TRBD2 (6 bases). In germline, CDR1 is SGHTA, CDR2 FQGNSA. Trimming took off 1 base at V and 2 bases at J, with 15 bases between the two ends. The CDR3 consists of 16 residues. The CDR3 DNA reads as TGTGCCAGCAGCTTAGACGGGGGAGGATTGCCCTACGAGCAGTACTTC. It yields the protein CASSLDGGGLPYEQYF.

This clonotype was detected only a few times. This rearrangement joins TRBV3-1 to TRBJ2-5; D is ambiguous. CDR1 and CDR2 from the germline V gene are LGHDT and YNNKEL (reference sequence). CDR3 length: 11 amino acids. V dropped 8 bases and J dropped 1 base, with 5 bases sitting between them. CDR3 sequence (DNA): TGTGCCAGCGCCTTCCAAGAGACCCAGTACTTC. It codes for CASAFQETQYF.

Of note for this clonotype: The junction departs from the called germline gene at one end, perhaps through a read error. The rearrangement links TRBV3-1 to TRBJ2-2; perhaps TRBD1 as D (6 bases). CDR3 length equals 15 residues. Looked up from germline, CDR1 is LGHDT and CDR2 is YNNKEL (reference sequence). The CDR3 spells CASSLRTVNTGELFF. The CDR3 DNA is TGTGCCAGCAGCCTTAGGACAGTGAACACCGGGGAGCTTTTTTTT.

The chain combines TRBV29-1 with TRBJ1-1; D is unclear. Germline assignment: CDR1 SQVTM and CDR2 ANQGSEA. The CDR3 is 12 residues long. The CDR3 sequence: CSGVEVNTEAFF. CDR3 bases: TGCAGTGGGGTCGAGGTGAACACTGAAGCTTTCTTT.

J is TRBJ2-1 and V is TRBV27, with D possibly TRBD2 on 8 matching bases. CDR1 and CDR2 (germline): MNHEY, SMNVEV (reference sequence). The CDR3 covers 16 residues. Trimming took 5 bases from V and 6 from J, leaving 20 bases between them. The CDR3, as DNA: TGTGCCAGCAGTCTATTGGGACTAGGGGGCTTCAATGAGCAGTTCTTC. Translation gives CASSLLGLGGFNEQFF.

There are many counts of this clonotype. The J gene is TRBJ1-5, the V gene TRBV3-1; D is undetermined. The V end was cut by 1 base, the J end by 0 bases, with 4 bases between. This CDR3 has 14 residues. Per the germline V gene, CDR1 is LGHDT and CDR2 is YNNKEL (reference sequence). The chain's CDR3 is CASSQGSSNQPQHF. The CDR3 DNA is TGTGCCAGCAGCCAAGGCAGTAGCAATCAGCCCCAGCATTTT.

This clonotype has at least ten counts. The CDR3 DNA is TGTGCCAGCAGTTTTCTAAGGGGGCGAGGGGAGCTGTTTTTT. It yields the protein CASSFLRGRGELFF. The chain employs TRBV27 and TRBJ2-2; 7 bases are shared with TRBD1. CDR3 length: 14 amino acids. In germline, CDR1 is MNHEY, CDR2 SMNVEV (reference sequence). V lost 3 bases and J lost 8; bases outside the gene matches: 6.

This sequence joins TRBV5-6 and TRBJ1-2, with D possibly TRBD1 on 6 matching bases. Trimming took off 6 bases at V and 6 bases at J, with 15 bases between the two ends. Germline V gives CDR1 SGHDT, CDR2 YYEEEE. The CDR3 length is 13 residues. CDR3 sequence: CASKPTGQDGYTF. In DNA form, the CDR3 reads TGTGCCAGCAAACCTACAGGGCAGGATGGCTACACCTTC.

This clonotype was seen at least ten times. This sequence joins TRBV7-2 and TRBJ2-5, with D tentatively TRBD2 (7 bases). Trimming left V 2 bases short and J 0 bases short, with 13 bases between. Germline CDR1 is SGHTA and CDR2 is FQGNSA. The CDR3 contains 16 residues. The CDR3 spells CASSLSGGLYQETQYF. The CDR3 DNA reads TGTGCCAGCAGCTTATCCGGGGGGCTGTACCAAGAGACCCAGTACTTC.

CDR3: CASSPGLDTGELFF. Written as DNA, the CDR3 is TGCGCCAGCAGCCCGGGACTAGACACCGGGGAGCTGTTTTTT. V usage is TRBV5-1 and J usage is TRBJ2-2, with 8 bases lining up with TRBD2. The CDR3 is 14 amino acids. Looked up from germline, CDR1 is SGHRS and CDR2 is YFSETQ. Unmatched junction bases numbered 2, after V lost 4 bases and J lost 3 bases.